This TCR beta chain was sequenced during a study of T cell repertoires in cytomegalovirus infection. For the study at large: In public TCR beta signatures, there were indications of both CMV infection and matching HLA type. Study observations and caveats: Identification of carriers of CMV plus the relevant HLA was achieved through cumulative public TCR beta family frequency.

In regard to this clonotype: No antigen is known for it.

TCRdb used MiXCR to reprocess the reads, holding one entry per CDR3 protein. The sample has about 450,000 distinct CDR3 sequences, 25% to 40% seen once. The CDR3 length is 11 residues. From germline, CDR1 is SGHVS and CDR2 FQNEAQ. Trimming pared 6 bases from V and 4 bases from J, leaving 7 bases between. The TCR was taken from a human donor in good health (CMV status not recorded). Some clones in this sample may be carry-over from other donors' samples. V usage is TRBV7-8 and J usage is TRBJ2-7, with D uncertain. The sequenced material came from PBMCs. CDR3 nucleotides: TGTGCCAGCAGAATGACATACGAGCAGTACTTC. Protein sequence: CASRMTYEQYF.